The rows below give T cell receptor beta chains drawn from one sample of a study of T-cell reconstitution after alpha-beta-depleted transplantation in children. TCRdb re-called the PCR reads through MiXCR, storing one row per CDR3 protein. The table includes about 600,000 distinct CDR3 sequences, 10% to 13% detected once. The material was PBMCs from the stem cell graft donor, obtained from the stem cell graft. Receptors were obtained from a human donor who donated a stem cell graft to a child with acute myeloid leukemia. Each CDR3 is given with its conserved first and last residue. Each record gives: J gene, D gene, V gene, clone size, CDR3 DNA, CDR3 protein. D genes are given only for firm matches. Clone size is not always given. Where it is, it says once, few, many or a class for expanded clones.

TRBJ2-1,.,TRBV30,many,TGTGCCTGGAGTTTGGGACTTTCCGTGGGTGAGCAGTTCTTC,CAWSLGLSVGEQFF
TRBJ1-2,TRBD1,TRBV3-1,.,TGTGCCAGCAGCCAAGATCCGACAGGGGACGTCTTTGGCTACACCTTC,CASSQDPTGDVFGYTF
TRBJ2-2,.,TRBV7-9,few,TGTGCCAGCAGCGAATCAAGCACCACCGGGGAGCTGTTTTTT,CASSESSTTGELFF
TRBJ2-3,TRBD2,TRBV7-3,.,TGTGCCAGCAGCGCCAATTTAGCGGGTGGCACAGATACGCAGTATTTT,CASSANLAGGTDTQYF
TRBJ2-7,.,TRBV1,few,TGTGCCAGCAGTCCCCCCGGGACTAGCGATTACGAGCAGTACTTC,CASSPPGTSDYEQYF
TRBJ2-4,.,TRBV6-4,.,TGTGCCAGCAGTGACGAGGGGATGGGGGCCAAAAACATTCAGTACTTC,CASSDEGMGAKNIQYF
TRBJ2-1,TRBD2,TRBV4-3,many,TGCGCCAGCAGCTCGGGACTAGCGGGAAACAATGAGCAGTTCTTC,CASSSGLAGNNEQFF
TRBJ2-2,.,TRBV30,.,TGTGCCTGGCGGGGGACTTTGAGGTCCGGGGAGCTGTTTTTT,CAWRGTLRSGELFF
TRBJ2-6,.,TRBV15,few,TGTGCCACCAGCAGAGACTTATCTGGGGCCAACGTCCTGACTTTC,CATSRDLSGANVLTF
TRBJ2-5,TRBD1,TRBV14,few,TGTGCCAGCAGGCGTTCGGGACAGGGAAGGGGAGAGACCCAGTACTTC,CASRRSGQGRGETQYF
TRBJ2-7,.,TRBV6-5,many,TGTGCCAGCAGTTCACAGGAGGCCTACGAGCAGTACTTC,CASSSQEAYEQYF
TRBJ2-2,TRBD1,TRBV5-1,.,TGCGCCACCTCGCAGGGGGACGCGAACACCGGGGAGCTGTTTTTT,CATSQGDANTGELFF
TRBJ2-7,.,TRBV18,few,TGTGCCAGCTCACCATCGGGCCAGAGCTCCTACGAGCAGTACTTC,CASSPSGQSSYEQYF
TRBJ2-4,.,TRBV10-3,many,TGTGCCATCAGTGAGTCCGAGGCAGATTTAGCCAAAAACATTCAGTACTTC,CAISESEADLAKNIQYF
TRBJ1-1,.,TRBV7-2,few,TGTGCCAGCAGCAACACGCGGGCGAACACTGAAGCTTTCTTT,CASSNTRANTEAFF
TRBJ2-1,.,TRBV29-1,.,TGCAGCGTTGAAGAAGAGCCCGCGTATCTGTTCTTC,CSVEEEPAYLFF
TRBJ2-5,.,TRBV10-3,few,TGTGCCATCAGGGGGGACCAGGAGACCCAGTACTTC,CAIRGDQETQYF
TRBJ1-5,.,TRBV12-3/TRBV12-4,many,TGTGCCAGCAGTAGGGGCCGGAGTGGACAGCCCCAGCATTTT,CASSRGRSGQPQHF
TRBJ2-7,.,TRBV28,few,TGTGCCAGCATAGGAGGGACAGATTTATACGAGCAGTACTTC,CASIGGTDLYEQYF
TRBJ2-3,TRBD1,TRBV12-3/TRBV12-4,.,TGTGCCAGCAGTTTAGCACAGGGGCTCGCAAGCACAGATACGCAGTATTTT,CASSLAQGLASTDTQYF
TRBJ1-1,.,TRBV7-8,few,TGTGCCAGCAGCGGGGTATTAGGGGGCACTGAAGCTTTCTTT,CASSGVLGGTEAFF
TRBJ2-3,.,TRBV29-1,.,TGCAGCGTTGCGGAAGGAGATACGCAGTATTTT,CSVAEGDTQYF
TRBJ2-3,TRBD2,TRBV20-1,few,TGCAGTGCTGCCGGGACTAGCGGCACAGATACGCAGTATTTT,CSAAGTSGTDTQYF
TRBJ2-7,TRBD2,TRBV4-3,few,TGCGCCAGCAGCCAACTGGGGACTAGCGCCGCCTACGAGCAGTACTTC,CASSQLGTSAAYEQYF
TRBJ1-4,.,TRBV20-1,few,TGCAGTGCTTCGGAAGGGGCACGGGAAAAACTGTTTTTT,CSASEGAREKLFF
TRBJ2-5,.,TRBV12-3/TRBV12-4,few,TGTGCCAGCAGTCCCGCTCGGGCAGGGGACTACCAAGAGACCCAGTACTTC,CASSPARAGDYQETQYF
TRBJ2-1,.,TRBV7-9,many,TGTGCCAGCAGCTTAGCCGGCGGGGGCTCCAATGAGCAGTTCTTC,CASSLAGGGSNEQFF
TRBJ2-2,.,TRBV27,few,TGTGCCAGCAGTTTTCAGACTAGAAGTTCGAACACCGGGGAGCTGTTTTTT,CASSFQTRSSNTGELFF
TRBJ2-1,TRBD2,TRBV3-1,many,TGTGCCAGCAGCCAAGCGGGGGGGGCGAGGTGGTCCTACAATGAGCAGTTCTTC,CASSQAGGARWSYNEQFF